These 17 T cell receptor beta chains were all obtained from the same sample, sequenced in a study of blood T cell repertoires in COVID-19. The table came from immunoSEQ multiplex PCR; TCRdb's copy has only in-frame clones and leaves some out. The sample carries about 220,000 clones, about 80% recorded once. The sequenced sample was peripheral blood. The source is a woman between 25 and 40 years old who had recovered from COVID-19.

This clone was recorded only once. This chain links TRBV7-9 with TRBJ1-4; TRBD1 agrees at 8 bases. Germline CDR1 SEHNR, CDR2 FQNEAQ (reference sequence). V gave up 5 bases and J gave up 10 bases; unmatched junction bases: 15. The CDR3 runs to 16 residues. The CDR3, as DNA: TGTGCCAGCAGCCCGCGAGGGGGACAGGCACGCGCAAAACTGTTTTTT. Its translation: CASSPRGGQARAKLFF.

The J gene is TRBJ1-4, the V gene TRBV5-1; D uncertain. Germline lookup yields CDR1 SGHRS and CDR2 YFSETQ. The CDR3 covers 14 residues. Trimming pared 5 bases from V and 8 bases from J, leaving 16 bases between. The CDR3 sequence is CASSPAGSGEKLFF. The CDR3 DNA follows: TGCGCCAGCAGTCCCGCAGGCTCCGGAGAAAAACTGTTTTTT.

This clone has a single count. The chain combines TRBV28 with TRBJ2-1; 11 bases fit TRBD2. Germline trimming cut 3 bases from V and 8 bases from J; bases unmatched to any gene: 3. This CDR3 is built from 14 residues. Germline lookup yields CDR1 MDHEN and CDR2 SYDVKM. CDR3 amino acids: CASSFTSGSYEQFF. The CDR3 bases are TGTGCCAGCAGTTTCACTAGCGGGAGTTATGAGCAGTTCTTC.

Note on this clone: This CDR3 is also generated by other DNA sequences in the sample. The chain couples TRBV27 to TRBJ1-5; D gene ambiguous. Germline CDR1 and CDR2: MNHEY and SMNVEV (reference sequence). The length of the CDR3 is 14 residues. The germline V and J ends were trimmed by 4 bases and 5 bases, with 12 bases remaining between them. The CDR3 here is CASSSTGGHQPQHF. As DNA, the CDR3 is TGTGCCAGCAGTTCTACGGGAGGACATCAGCCCCAGCATTTT.

The chain is built from TRBV28 and TRBJ2-5; 10 nucleotides align to TRBD2. Trimming at V came to 1 base and at J to 0 bases, leaving 2 bases not matched to a gene. The CDR3 is made up of 16 amino acids. Germline loops: CDR1 MDHEN, CDR2 SYDVKM. This CDR3 is CASSLSGLADQETQYF. CDR3 coding DNA: TGTGCCAGCAGTTTATCCGGACTAGCGGACCAAGAGACCCAGTACTTC. The full variable domain, with the rest looked up from reference TRBV28 and TRBJ2-5, is DVKVTQSSRYLVKRTGEKVFLECVQDMDHENMFWYRQDPGLGLRLIYFSYDVKMKEKGDIPEGYSVSREKKERFSLILESASTNQTSMYLCASSLSGLADQETQYFGPGTRLLVL.

The chain employs TRBV19 and TRBJ2-3, with 12 bases lining up with TRBD2. The CDR3 is 16 residues long. The V gene end was trimmed by 4 bases and the J gene end by 4 bases; junction bases not matched to a gene: 6. The germline CDR1 and CDR2 sequences are LNHDA and SQIVND (reference sequence). In nucleotides, the CDR3 is TGTGCCAGTAGTACCGGACTAGCGGGAATCTCAGATACGCAGTATTTT. Its protein product is CASSTGLAGISDTQYF.

This clone has at least ten counts. The chain couples TRBV19 to TRBJ2-3; the D gene is possibly TRBD1 (5 bases). CDR1 is LNHDA and CDR2 is SQIVND in the germline V gene (reference sequence). CDR3 length: 14 residues. Trimming stripped 7 bases from V and 2 bases from J, with 13 bases between. Here the CDR3 reads CASNKGLDTDTQYF. DNA of the CDR3: TGTGCCAGTAACAAGGGGCTCGACACAGATACGCAGTATTTT.

The V and J genes are TRBV6-6 and TRBJ1-5; no firm D call. V lost 0 bases and J lost 7, with 10 bases in between. The CDR3 is 14 residues long. The germline gives CDR1 MNHNY, CDR2 SVGAGI (reference sequence). This CDR3 reads CASSYSGGEQPQHF. The DNA of the CDR3 is TGTGCCAGCAGTTACTCGGGAGGAGAGCAGCCCCAGCATTTT.

This clone turned up a few times. The chain joins TRBV28 to TRBJ2-2; TRBD2 agrees at 8 bases. The CDR3 contains 14 residues. Germline V CDR1 and CDR2: MDHEN, SYDVKM. V lost 6 bases and J lost 0; bases outside the gene matches: 0. CDR3 DNA sequence: TGTGCCAGCAGACTAGCGGCGAACACCGGGGAGCTGTTTTTT. It is translated as CASRLAANTGELFF.

The chain employs TRBV3-1 (or the pseudogene TRBV3-2) and TRBJ1-5; D gene uncertain. The V gene's germline CDR1 is LGHDT and CDR2 YNNKEL (reference sequence). V lost 1 base and J 8 bases, leaving 6 bases between the germline ends. CDR3 length: 12 residues. The CDR3 loop reads CASSQAEKPQHF. CDR3 nucleotides: TGTGCCAGCAGCCAAGCAGAAAAGCCCCAGCATTTT.

The CDR3 loop reads CASSLGGTGDGEQYF. In DNA form, the CDR3 reads TGTGCCAGCAGTCTGGGCGGGACAGGGGACGGAGAGCAGTACTTC. The J gene is TRBJ2-7, the V gene TRBV28, with 10 bases fitting TRBD1. The germline CDR1 and CDR2 sequences are MDHEN and SYDVKM. The J segment lost 7 bases and the V segment lost 5 bases, leaving 11 bases of the junction unmatched. CDR3 length equals 15 residues.

The chain carries TRBV19 and TRBJ2-3, with D hard to call. The CDR3 consists of 14 residues. V gave up 11 bases and J gave up 0 bases, with 15 bases separating them. In germline, CDR1 is LNHDA, CDR2 SQIVND (reference sequence). The chain's CDR3 is CASQEGTSTDTQYF. The CDR3 bases are TGTGCCTCTCAGGAAGGAACTAGCACAGATACGCAGTATTTT. Filled out from reference TRBV19 and TRBJ2-3, the complete variable domain reads DGGITQSPKYLFRKEGQNVTLSCEQNLNHDAMYWYRQDPGQGLRLIYYSQIVNDFQKGDIAEGYSVSREKKESFPLTVTSAQKNPTAFYLCASQEGTSTDTQYFGPGTRLTVL.

The V and J genes are TRBV2 and TRBJ1-5, with D possibly matching TRBD1 (6 bases). The CDR3 runs to 13 residues. V lost 6 bases and J lost 1, with 7 bases in between. Germline V CDR1 and CDR2: SNHLY, FYNNEI. The CDR3 DNA follows: TGTGCCAGCAGCAGGGGCAGCAATCAGCCCCAGCATTTT. It encodes CASSRGSNQPQHF.

The rearrangement links TRBV5-4 to TRBJ2-7, with 9 positions matching TRBD2. From germline, CDR1 is SGHNT and CDR2 YYREEE (reference sequence). The V and J ends lost 3 bases and 7 bases, in that order; junction bases with no gene match: 17. CDR3 length: 17 residues. The CDR3 region has the DNA TGTGCCAGCAGCTCGACGGCCTGGGGTAGCGGGAGTGGTGAGCAGTACTTC. Translated, it gives CASSSTAWGSGSGEQYF.

The chain couples TRBV5-1 to TRBJ2-3; 7 bases line up with TRBD2. Germline assignment: CDR1 SGHRS and CDR2 YFSETQ. This CDR3 spans 15 amino acids. The junction had 6 bases not matched to a gene; V was cut back by 5 bases and J by 0 bases. The CDR3 spells CASRRAGESTDTQYF. CDR3 sequence (DNA): TGCGCCAGCAGACGTGCGGGAGAGAGCACAGATACGCAGTATTTT.

The chain carries TRBV4-1 and TRBJ1-1, with D tentatively TRBD1 (5 bases). The length of the CDR3 is 11 residues. V was trimmed by 1 base and J by 11 bases, leaving 8 bases between them. Germline V gene data show CDR1 as MGHRA and CDR2 as YSYEKL. CDR3 protein: CASSQVGGAFF. CDR3 sequence (DNA): TGCGCCAGCAGCCAAGTCGGGGGGGCTTTCTTT.

The chain joins TRBV7-9 to TRBJ1-1; D might be TRBD1 (6 bases). CDR3 length: 14 amino acids. V was shortened by 5 bases and J by 4 bases, with 14 bases between the two germline ends. Germline V CDR1 and CDR2: SEHNR, FQNEAQ (reference sequence). The CDR3 loop reads CASSPSRGSTEAFF. The DNA for the CDR3 is TGTGCCAGCAGCCCCTCGAGGGGGAGCACTGAAGCTTTCTTT.